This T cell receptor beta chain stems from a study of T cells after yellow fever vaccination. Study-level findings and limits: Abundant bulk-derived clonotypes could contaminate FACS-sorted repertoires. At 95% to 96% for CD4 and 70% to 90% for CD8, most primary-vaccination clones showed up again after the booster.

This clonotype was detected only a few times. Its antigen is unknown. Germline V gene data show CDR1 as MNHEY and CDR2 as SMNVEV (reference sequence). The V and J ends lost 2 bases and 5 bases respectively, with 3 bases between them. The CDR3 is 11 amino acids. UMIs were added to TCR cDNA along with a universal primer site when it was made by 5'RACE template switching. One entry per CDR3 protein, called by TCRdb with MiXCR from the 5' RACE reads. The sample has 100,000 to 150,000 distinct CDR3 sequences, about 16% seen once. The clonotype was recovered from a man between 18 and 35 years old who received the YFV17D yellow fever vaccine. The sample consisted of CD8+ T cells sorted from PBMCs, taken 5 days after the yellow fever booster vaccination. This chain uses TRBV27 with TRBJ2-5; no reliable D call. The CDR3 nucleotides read TGTGCCAGCAGTTTAAAGGAGACCCAGTACTTC. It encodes CASSLKETQYF.